This TCR beta chain stems from a study of blood T cell repertoires in COVID-19 (dated by TCRdb to 2020 to 2022). About the full investigation: Collaborator samples came from the United States, Italy and Spain and covered acute and convalescent phases of COVID-19. The repertoires were released in a freely available public database intended as a resource for research on the immune response to SARS-CoV-2. Where HLA class I and class II types were available, the types were taken from metadata supplied by the sample provider, not from assay-based typing. The prospective study material was composed of cDNA or gDNA derived from T cells, B-cell-depleted T cells, or PBMCs. The samples were drawn from the first 160 participants of the ongoing ImmuneRACE study and from 1,254 subjects provided by 6 global collaborators. Sample metadata almost always included a de-identified subject ID, COVID-19 status, age in years and sex. Deeply sampled blood TCRbeta repertoires from subjects exposed to, actively infected with, or recovered from COVID-19 were included in the dataset.

Notes on this clone: Its antigen remains undetermined. Per-base quality was not reported, and no clone a single base away is much larger than it.

The collaborating institutions used their own protocols to collect whole blood in K2EDTA tubes. For TCRbeta analysis, collaborators shipped samples in one of three forms: frozen whole blood, isolated PBMCs, or DNA extracted from either of those sample types. Results and caveats for the whole study, not just this receptor: The quantity of clinical and demographic metadata differed by source and by participant and was supplied without curation.

Sequences SGHVS (CDR1) and FQNEAQ (CDR2) are obtained from the germline V gene. Cut back by 5 bases and 3 bases, the V and J ends lie 14 bases apart. Its CDR3 holds 14 amino acids, cysteine through phenylalanine. This entry keeps only the CDR3 DNA: 42 bases, framed from base 1. TCRbeta CDR3 regions were amplified from genomic DNA using the immunoSEQ Assay, a bias-controlled multiplex PCR. The study's processing was this. Within the assay, amplification of reference gene primers was used to estimate how many nucleated cells each sample contained. Sequence reads were collapsed and filtered to measure the absolute abundance of every unique TCRbeta CDR3 rearrangement. For each sample, productive Simpson clonality was calculated as the square root of Simpson's diversity index over productive rearrangements. The source is immuneACCESS, and TCRdb retained only in-frame sequences with V and J called. Part of the clones is not carried over; for the studies checked, unresolved V genes explain less than half of this, and the remainder is unexplained. V and J calls plus clone size are reproduced from that table; the DNA served to infer D and trimming. The sample table records tens of thousands of clones; around 86% of these occur just once. The ten largest account for roughly 6.7% of the sample.

The source is a human donor with active COVID-19. The donor label of this sample is uncertain. Sequencing was carried out using peripheral blood. Recombination linked TRBV7-8 to TRBJ2-7; TRBD2 could be the D gene, as 7 bases match. The DNA sequence is as follows: TGTGCCAGCAGCAGAAGGGGGGACTACTACGAGCAGTACTTC. This sequence encodes CASSRRGDYYEQYF.